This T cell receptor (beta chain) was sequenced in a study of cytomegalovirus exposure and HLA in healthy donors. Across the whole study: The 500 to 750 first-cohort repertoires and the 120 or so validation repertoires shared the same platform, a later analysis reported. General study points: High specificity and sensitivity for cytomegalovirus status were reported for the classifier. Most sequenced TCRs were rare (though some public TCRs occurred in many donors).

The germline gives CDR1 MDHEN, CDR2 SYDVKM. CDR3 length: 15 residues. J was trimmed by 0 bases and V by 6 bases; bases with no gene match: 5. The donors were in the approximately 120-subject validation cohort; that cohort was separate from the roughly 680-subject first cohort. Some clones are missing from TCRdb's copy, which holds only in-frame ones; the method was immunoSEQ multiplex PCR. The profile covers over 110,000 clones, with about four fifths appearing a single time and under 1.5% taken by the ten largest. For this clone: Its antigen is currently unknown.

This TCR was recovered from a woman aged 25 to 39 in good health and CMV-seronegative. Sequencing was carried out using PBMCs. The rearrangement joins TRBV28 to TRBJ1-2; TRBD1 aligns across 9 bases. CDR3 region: CASRGTGQSNYGYTF. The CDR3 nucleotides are TGTGCCAGCAGGGGGACAGGGCAATCTAACTATGGCTACACCTTC.